This TCR beta chain is drawn from a study of shared clonotypes between healthy human individuals. Turning to the study itself: The study enrolled two women and a few men aged 18 to 49.

In the study's own analysis: In the immunoSEQ data, sequences were junction-only and lacked quality scores, so filtering differed. Repertoires were generated with immunoSEQ multiplex PCR, while TCRdb's copy carries only in-frame clones and drops some. V and J calls and clone size are copied from that table; D and trimming were computed from the DNA. The table lists 2 million to 2.5 million clones, over 90% of them singletons. This CDR3 is built from 13 residues. CDR1 is MNHNS and CDR2 is SASEGT in the germline V gene. Trimming left V 4 bases short and J 4 bases short, with 10 bases between. Sequences were obtained from naive CD4+ T cells from PBMCs. Sample subset: CD45RA+ positively selected. This TCR derives from a man younger than 30 in good health. Some clones in this sample may be carry-over from other donors' samples. The gene calls are TRBV6-1 and TRBJ2-5; D gene unclear. DNA for the CDR3: TGTGCCAGCAGTGCAGCGCGATCAGAGACCCAGTACTTC. It specifies CASSAARSETQYF.